The 2 T cell receptor beta chains below come from one sample, sequenced in a study of post-analysis software for immune sequencing data. General study results and limits: Among 4 or 5 TRBV segments more frequent in patients than controls were TRBV5-6, TRBV5-1 and TRBV20-1.

TCR beta cDNA libraries included unique molecular identifiers. TCRdb reanalysed the PCR reads using MiXCR and keeps one entry per CDR3 protein. The sample shows about 540,000 distinct CDR3 sequences, under 40% of them seen only once. Their antigens remain unidentified. Sequencing input: blood. These receptors all stem from a girl under 18 with multiple sclerosis.

This clonotype was seen a few times. V gene TRBV6-5 combines with J gene TRBJ1-3; the match to TRBD1 covers 7 bases. CDR1 is MNHEY, CDR2 SVGAGI, per germline. With V trimmed by 5 bases and J by 2 bases, 6 bases remained unmatched. The CDR3 consists of 15 residues. The CDR3 protein is CASSHLTGAGNTIYF. CDR3 coding DNA: TGTGCCAGCAGTCACCTAACAGGGGCTGGAAACACCATATATTTT.

The chain combines TRBV5-6 with TRBJ1-2; D gene uncertain. Trimming removed 3 bases from V and 3 bases from J, with 24 bases in between. CDR3 length equals 18 residues. Germline-derived CDR1 and CDR2 are SGHDT and YYEEEE. The DNA of the CDR3 is TGTGCCAGCAGCTCTTCCACCCCTGCCAGCCTTTTGGACTATGGCTACACCTTC. Residues: CASSSSTPASLLDYGYTF.